Following are 26 T cell receptor beta chains from one sample sequenced in a study of breast tumors, draining lymph nodes, adjacent tissues. A single record per CDR3 protein comes from TCRdb applying MiXCR to the multiplex PCR reads. The top ten hold 1% to 1.5% of the sample, which has some 100,000 distinct CDR3 sequences, around 21% seen once. Breast cancer patients provided tissue from their axillary draining lymph nodes. The sample taken for sequencing was axillary lymph node tissue. All receptors derive from a female donor with breast cancer. Some clones in this sample may be carry-over from other donors' samples.

To note about this clonotype: A much larger clonotype is one base distant, so this may be a read error. V and J are TRBV12-5 and TRBJ1-2, with 8 bases matching TRBD1. The CDR3 spans 15 residues. The germline V gene encodes CDR1 LGHNT and CDR2 FRNRAP. Unmatched junction bases numbered 13, after V lost 5 bases and J lost 8 bases. CDR3 sequence: CASGPSARTGLGYTF. The CDR3 DNA reads as TGTGCTAGTGGTCCATCAGCTCGGACAGGGCTGGGCTACACCTTC.

To note about this clonotype: A much larger clone differs from this one at a single base, so this may be a read error. V is TRBV6-5 and J is TRBJ1-6; unclear D gene. This CDR3 comprises 12 residues. In germline, CDR1 is MNHEY, CDR2 SVGAGI. The CDR3 region is CASSYSGQPLRF. For the CDR3, the DNA is TGTGCCAGCAGTTACTCTGGTCAACCCCTCCGCTTT.

The CDR3 here is CSATSGSGAQYF. In DNA form, the CDR3 reads TGCAGTGCGACTAGCGGGAGTGGAGCGCAGTACTTC. V and J are TRBV20-1 and TRBJ2-7, with TRBD2 matching over 12 bases. Germline CDR1 and CDR2: DFQATT and SNEGSKA (reference sequence). The CDR3 is 12 amino acids. Germline trimming cut 6 bases from V and 9 bases from J; bases unmatched to any gene: 6.

This clonotype was seen ten or more times. V gene TRBV20-1 combines with J gene TRBJ1-5, with D unresolved. The CDR3 sequence is 13 residues long. Trimming shortened V by 2 bases and J by 0 bases, and 5 bases separated the two germline ends. CDR1 and CDR2 from the germline V gene are DFQATT and SNEGSKA (reference sequence). The CDR3 reads CSARQDSNQPQHF. CDR3 bases: TGCAGTGCTAGACAGGATAGCAATCAGCCCCAGCATTTT.

This clonotype was recorded many times. This chain connects TRBV29-1 to TRBJ2-5; TRBD2 aligns across 11 bases. The CDR3 contains 12 residues. J was trimmed by 5 bases and V by 4 bases; bases with no gene match: 0. Germline CDR1 and CDR2: SQVTM and ANQGSEA. The CDR3 nucleotides read TGCAGCGTTGTAGCGGGAGGGGAGACCCAGTACTTC. As protein: CSVVAGGETQYF.

This clonotype was detected ten times or more. The J gene is TRBJ2-7, the V gene TRBV5-1, with TRBD2 matching over 7 bases. Per germline, CDR1 SGHRS and CDR2 YFSETQ. V shed 2 bases, J shed 2 bases, and the junction held 7 bases outside the gene matches. CDR3 size: 15 residues. The CDR3 reads CASSFSTGGTYEQYF. The DNA of the CDR3 is TGCGCCAGCAGCTTCTCCACGGGAGGTACCTACGAGCAGTACTTC.

This clonotype was picked up many times. The rearrangement uses TRBV6-2 or TRBV6-3 and TRBJ2-3; D uncertain. The germline V and J ends were trimmed by 1 base and 2 bases, with 1 base remaining between them. The V gene's germline CDR1 is MNHEY and CDR2 SVGEGT. The CDR3 consists of 12 residues. CDR3 protein: CASSYYTDTQYF. CDR3 coding DNA: TGTGCCAGCAGTTACTACACAGATACGCAGTATTTT.

This clonotype has a count of ten or more. The chain has TRBV12-3 or TRBV12-4 and TRBJ1-2; 8 bases are shared with TRBD1. J gave up 7 bases and V 8 bases, and 9 bases lay outside the gene matches. This CDR3 spans 13 amino acids. This CDR3 is CASGTGGGFGYTF. The CDR3 nucleotides read TGTGCCAGCGGTACAGGGGGGGGATTTGGCTACACCTTC.

This clonotype was detected ten times or more. The chain uses TRBV30 and TRBJ1-6; TRBD1 matches 7 bases. CDR1 GTSNPN and CDR2 SVGIG come from the germline V gene (reference sequence). The CDR3 runs to 15 residues. V was clipped by 0 bases and J by 10 bases; unmatched bases: 9. The CDR3 DNA follows: TGTGCCTGGAGTGTTCAGTCAGGGGGTTTCTCACCCCTCCACTTT. Protein sequence: CAWSVQSGGFSPLHF.

This clonotype appeared many times. The V call is TRBV2, the J call TRBJ1-5; D is undetermined. The CDR3 is 13 residues long. The V end was cut by 7 bases, the J end by 5 bases, with 12 bases between. From germline, CDR1 is SNHLY and CDR2 FYNNEI. The CDR3 region has the DNA TGTGCCAGCACAGGCAGGACTGATCAGCCCCAGCATTTT. Translation: CASTGRTDQPQHF.

In its sample, this clonotype was seen once. The CDR3 end shows no conserved phenylalanine or tryptophan, and so a read error is likely. The J gene is TRBJ2-1, the V gene TRBV7-8; D perhaps matches TRBD2 (5 bases). This CDR3 is 18 amino acids long. V dropped 2 bases and J dropped 4 bases, with 21 bases sitting between them. The V gene's germline CDR1 is SGHVS and CDR2 FQNEAQ. The CDR3 DNA is TGTGCCAGCAGCTTATGGGCCGTAGCGAGAGCGGCGTACAATGAGCAGTTCCTC. Translation: CASSLWAVARAAYNEQFL.

This chain connects TRBV20-1 to TRBJ1-1; weak D call: TRBD1 (6 bases). With 5 bases removed from V and 0 bases from J, the gap between germline ends came to 10 bases. Looked up from germline, CDR1 is DFQATT and CDR2 is SNEGSKA (reference sequence). The CDR3 spans 13 residues. The CDR3 bases are TGCAGTGCTTATACAGGGCTGAACACTGAAGCTTTCTTT. Protein sequence: CSAYTGLNTEAFF.

This clonotype was recorded at least ten times. CDR3 region: CASSHSGQGNYEQYF. Here the CDR3 DNA reads TGTGCCAGCAGCCACTCGGGACAGGGGAACTACGAGCAGTACTTC. This chain links TRBV4-2 with TRBJ2-7; TRBD1 matches at 10 bases. J was trimmed by 3 bases and V by 3 bases; bases with no gene match: 5. This CDR3 region has 15 residues. Germline CDR1 is LGHNA and CDR2 is YNFKEQ.

In its sample, this clonotype was seen many times. This chain uses TRBV6-1 with TRBJ1-6; TRBD1 is a possible D gene (5 bases). Trimming cost V 5 bases and J 9 bases, with 17 bases left between them. Germline CDR1 and CDR2: MNHNS and SASEGT. The CDR3 covers 15 residues. CDR3: CASSFPTAQSSPLHF. For the CDR3, the DNA is TGTGCCAGCAGTTTCCCGACAGCCCAGTCTTCACCCCTCCACTTT.

In regard to this clonotype: This may come from a read error, since a much larger clone is one base off. In this CDR3 the conserved last residue, phenylalanine or tryptophan, is missing, so a read error is likely. The chain combines TRBV19 with TRBJ2-5; maybe TRBD2 (5 bases). The V end was cut by 4 bases, the J end by 4 bases, with 13 bases between. Germline V gives CDR1 LNHDA, CDR2 SQIVND (reference sequence). There are 14 residues in the CDR3. Here the CDR3 reads CASSNPGLLETQYS. CDR3 DNA sequence: TGTGCCAGTAGTAACCCCGGACTGCTAGAGACCCAGTACTCC.

This clonotype was counted many times. The chain recombines TRBV5-1 with TRBJ1-4; 9 bases line up with TRBD1. There are 14 residues in the CDR3. The germline V gene encodes CDR1 SGHRS and CDR2 YFSETQ. V trimming: 4 bases; J trimming: 4 bases; junction bases outside the gene matches: 2. The CDR3 reads CASSKGQGNEKLFF. CDR3 sequence (DNA): TGCGCCAGCAGCAAGGGACAGGGTAATGAAAAACTGTTTTTT.

Notes on this clonotype: Sequence at one end of the junction differs from germline and may be a read error. The chain joins TRBV15 to TRBJ2-7, with 11 bases aligning to TRBD2. Per the germline V gene, CDR1 is LNHNV and CDR2 is YYDKDF (reference sequence). CDR3 length equals 15 residues. The CDR3 is CATSRVPSGGYERYF. In nucleotides, the CDR3 is TGTGCCACCAGCAGAGTCCCTAGCGGGGGGTACGAGCGGTACTTC.

This clonotype was detected many times. The chain links TRBV6-5 to TRBJ2-1, with 10 bases identical to TRBD2. V gave up 6 bases and J gave up 7 bases; unmatched junction bases: 9. CDR1 and CDR2 from the germline V gene are MNHEY and SVGAGI. CDR3 length: 15 amino acids. CDR3 residues: CASSPSGGARNEQFF. CDR3 DNA sequence: TGTGCCAGCAGCCCCAGCGGGGGGGCCCGTAATGAGCAGTTCTTC.

This clonotype was detected many times. The chain employs TRBV9 and TRBJ2-7; unclear D gene. This CDR3 is 13 amino acids long. Germline-derived CDR1 and CDR2 are SGDLS and YYNGEE. V lost 0 bases and J 5 bases, leaving 9 bases between the germline ends. The CDR3 nucleotides read TGTGCCAGCAGCGTAGAAGGAGACGACGAGCAGTACTTC. Translation: CASSVEGDDEQYF.

This clonotype was detected ten times or more. The chain links TRBV12-3 or TRBV12-4 to TRBJ2-7; D gene unclear. V dropped 2 bases and J dropped 6 bases, with 14 bases sitting between them. This CDR3 spans 14 amino acids. CDR3: CASSLRAGWLEQYF. In nucleotides, the CDR3 is TGTGCCAGCAGTTTAAGGGCAGGATGGCTCGAGCAGTACTTC.

Ten or more counts support this clonotype. The chain joins TRBV14 to TRBJ2-1; 10 bases are a match to TRBD2. Germline trimming cut 3 bases from V and 4 bases from J; bases unmatched to any gene: 12. The CDR3 totals 18 residues. Per germline, CDR1 SGHDN and CDR2 FVKESK. CDR3 nucleotide sequence: TGTGCCAGCAGCCAGGGGGTAAGGACTAGCGGACCGTACAATGAGCAGTTCTTC. Encoded protein: CASSQGVRTSGPYNEQFF.

As regards this clonotype: With a much larger clone just one base away, this may be a read error. J is TRBJ1-5 and V is TRBV2, with D perhaps matching TRBD1 (6 bases). The CDR3 is made up of 13 amino acids. Germline values: CDR1 SNHLY, CDR2 FYNNEI. CDR3 nucleotides: TGTGCCAGCAGACTCACAGGGAATCAGCCCCGGCATTTT. Protein: CASRLTGNQPRHF. The full variable domain, in which reference TRBV2 and TRBJ1-5 provide the parts outside the CDR3, is EPEVTQTPSHQVTQMGQEVILRCVPISNHLYFYWYRQILGQKVEFLVSFYNNEISEKSEIFDDQFSVERPDGSNFTLKIRSTKLEDSAMYFCASRLTGNQPRHFGDGTRLSIL.

This clonotype occurred many times. The V and J genes are TRBV10-3 and TRBJ1-5; D might be TRBD1 (6 bases). V lost 10 bases, J lost 2 bases, and 24 bases lay in between. The germline V gene encodes CDR1 ENHRY and CDR2 SYGVKD. This CDR3 contains 17 residues. The chain's CDR3 is CATAGVIGSGGNQPQHF. The CDR3 DNA reads TGTGCCACTGCAGGGGTTATCGGTTCGGGGGGCAATCAGCCCCAGCATTTT.

This clonotype was seen once. Since a much larger clone is just one base distant, this may be a read error. CDR3 nucleotide sequence: TGCAGCGTTGTCCGGGACAGGGGAGTAGTCGGGGAGGTGTTTTTT. Protein sequence: CSVVRDRGVVGEVFF. The chain carries TRBV29-1 and TRBJ2-2; 10 bases fit TRBD1. CDR1 is SQVTM and CDR2 is ANQGSEA in the germline V gene. The CDR3 loop spans 15 amino acids.

Concerning this clonotype itself: This may come from a read error, since a much larger clone is one base off. The V call is TRBV2, the J call TRBJ1-6; 7 bases match TRBD1. This CDR3 contains 15 residues. Germline V CDR1 and CDR2: SNHLY, FYNNEI. In DNA form, the CDR3 reads TGTGCCAGCAGTCCCACGACAGGGTTTAATCCACCCCTCCACTTT. Translated: CASSPTTGFNPPLHF.

Only a few counts were recorded for this clonotype. Possible read error: a much larger clone is one base away. The genes are TRBV5-6 and TRBJ2-3; the D is unclear. The germline CDR1 and CDR2 sequences are SGHDT and YYEEEE. The CDR3 runs to 12 residues. The DNA of the CDR3 is TGTGCCAGCAGCTTGGGTACAGATATGCAGTATTTT. Protein: CASSLGTDMQYF.